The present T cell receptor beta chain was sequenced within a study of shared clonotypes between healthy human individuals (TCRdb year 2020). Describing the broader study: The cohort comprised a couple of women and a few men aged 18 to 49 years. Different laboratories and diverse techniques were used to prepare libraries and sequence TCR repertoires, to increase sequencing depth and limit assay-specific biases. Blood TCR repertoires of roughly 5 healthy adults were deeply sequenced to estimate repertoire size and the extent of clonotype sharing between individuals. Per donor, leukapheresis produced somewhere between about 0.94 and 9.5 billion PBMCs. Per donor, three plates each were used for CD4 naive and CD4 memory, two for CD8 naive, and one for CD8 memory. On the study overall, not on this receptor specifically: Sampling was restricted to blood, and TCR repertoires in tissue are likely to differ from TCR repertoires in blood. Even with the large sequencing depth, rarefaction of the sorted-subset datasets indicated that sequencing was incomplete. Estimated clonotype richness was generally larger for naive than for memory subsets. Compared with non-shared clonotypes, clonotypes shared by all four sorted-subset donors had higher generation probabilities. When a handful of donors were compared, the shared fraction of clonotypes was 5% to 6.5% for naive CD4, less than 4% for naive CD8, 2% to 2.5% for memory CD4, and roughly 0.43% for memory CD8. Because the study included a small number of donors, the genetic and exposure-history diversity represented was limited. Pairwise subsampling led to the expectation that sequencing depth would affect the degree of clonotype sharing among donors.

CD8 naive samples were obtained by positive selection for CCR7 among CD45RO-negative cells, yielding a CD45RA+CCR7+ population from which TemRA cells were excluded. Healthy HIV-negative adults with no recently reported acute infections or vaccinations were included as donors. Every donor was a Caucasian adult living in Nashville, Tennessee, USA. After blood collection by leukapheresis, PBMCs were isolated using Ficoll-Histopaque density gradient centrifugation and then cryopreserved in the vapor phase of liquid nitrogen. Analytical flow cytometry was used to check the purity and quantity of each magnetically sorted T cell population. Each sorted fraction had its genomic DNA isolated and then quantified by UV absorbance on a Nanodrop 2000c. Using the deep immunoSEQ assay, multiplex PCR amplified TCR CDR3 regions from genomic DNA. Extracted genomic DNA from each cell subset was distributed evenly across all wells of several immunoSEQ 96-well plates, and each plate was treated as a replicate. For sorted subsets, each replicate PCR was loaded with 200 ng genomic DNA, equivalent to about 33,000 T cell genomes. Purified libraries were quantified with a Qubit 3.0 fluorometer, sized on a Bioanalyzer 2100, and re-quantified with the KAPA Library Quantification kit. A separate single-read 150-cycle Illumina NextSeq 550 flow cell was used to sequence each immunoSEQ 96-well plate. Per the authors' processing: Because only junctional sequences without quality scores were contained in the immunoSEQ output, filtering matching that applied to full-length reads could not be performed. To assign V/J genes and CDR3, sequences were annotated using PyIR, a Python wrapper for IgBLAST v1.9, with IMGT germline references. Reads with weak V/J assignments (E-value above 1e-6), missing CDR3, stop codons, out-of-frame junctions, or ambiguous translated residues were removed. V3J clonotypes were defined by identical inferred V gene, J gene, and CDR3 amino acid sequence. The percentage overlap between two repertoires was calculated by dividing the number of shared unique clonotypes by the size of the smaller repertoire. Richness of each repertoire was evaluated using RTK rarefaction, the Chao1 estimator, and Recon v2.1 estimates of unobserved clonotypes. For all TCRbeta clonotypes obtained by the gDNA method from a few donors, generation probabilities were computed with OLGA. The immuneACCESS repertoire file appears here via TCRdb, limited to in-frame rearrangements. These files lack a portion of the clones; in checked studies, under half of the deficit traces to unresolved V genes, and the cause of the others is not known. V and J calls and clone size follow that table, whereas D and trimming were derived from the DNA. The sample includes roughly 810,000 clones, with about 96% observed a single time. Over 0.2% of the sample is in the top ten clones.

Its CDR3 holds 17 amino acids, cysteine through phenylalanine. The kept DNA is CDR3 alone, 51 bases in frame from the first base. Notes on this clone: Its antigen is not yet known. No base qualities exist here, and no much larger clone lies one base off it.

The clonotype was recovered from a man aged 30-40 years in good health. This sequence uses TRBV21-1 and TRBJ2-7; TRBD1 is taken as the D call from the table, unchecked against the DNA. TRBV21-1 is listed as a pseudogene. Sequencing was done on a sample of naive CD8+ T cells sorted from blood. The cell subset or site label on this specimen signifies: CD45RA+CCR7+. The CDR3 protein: CASSLSYSTDLIYEQYF. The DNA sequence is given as TGTGCCAGCAGCTTAAGCTACAGCACAGATCTTATCTACGAGCAGTACTTC.